The T cell receptor beta chain described here comes from a study of shared clonotypes between healthy human individuals. As for the study in general: CD4 naive cells filled three plates per donor, CD4 memory three, CD8 naive two and CD8 memory one.

The study's findings and limits: Memory subsets generally showed lower estimated richness than naive subsets.

Worth noting for this clone: Antigen: not known.

The protocol was immunoSEQ multiplex PCR, while the TCRdb copy is restricted to in-frame clones and leaves out a portion. The sample contains roughly 890,000 clones, 80% to 95% of which appear only once. V trimming: 6 bases; J trimming: 6 bases; junction bases outside the gene matches: 6. Per germline, CDR1 SGHTA and CDR2 FQGNSA. The CDR3 consists of 14 residues. CD45RO-negative, CCR7-positively selected cells formed the naive CD8 fraction, excluding terminally differentiated effector memory CD45RA+ cells. The sample taken for sequencing was naive CD8+ T cells sorted from blood. The clonotype comes from a man under 40 in good health. The J gene is TRBJ2-3, the V gene TRBV7-2; 10 positions agree with TRBD2. CDR3 coding DNA: TGTGCCAGCAGGTTGACTAGCGGGTCTGATACGCAGTATTTT. Translated, it gives CASRLTSGSDTQYF.